This note documents a single T cell receptor beta chain sequence. This specimen belongs to a study of T cells after yellow fever vaccination. TCRdb re-analysed the 5' RACE reads in MiXCR, keeping a single row per CDR3 protein. The sample contains under 550,000 distinct CDR3 sequences, 20% to 25% of which appear only once. Germline loops: CDR1 SGHTA, CDR2 FQGTGA. The V gene lost 1 base and the J gene lost 2 bases, with 10 bases spanning the gap. The CDR3 length is 15 residues. This specimen was PBMCs, taken approximately 22 days after the first yellow fever vaccination. This TCR derives from a man between 18 and 35 years old who received the YFV17D yellow fever vaccine. This rearrangement joins TRBV7-3 to TRBJ2-3; D perhaps matches TRBD2 (6 bases). The CDR3 region is CASSLRGGATDTQYF. The CDR3 DNA reads as TGTGCCAGCAGCTTAAGGGGCGGGGCCACAGATACGCAGTATTTT.